This T cell receptor beta chain was identified in a study of post-analysis software for immune sequencing data. About the research overall: Courses of disease covered relapsing-remitting, secondary progressive and progressive-relapsing multiple sclerosis. Study results and limitations: Compared against controls, patients with multiple sclerosis displayed significantly lower normalized Chao1 diversity. Four to six TRBV segments were more frequent in patients than controls; TRBV5-6, TRBV5-1 and TRBV20-1 belonged to this group. F measure showed strong co-clustering of same-batch samples.

Unique molecular identifiers featured in each of the TCR beta cDNA libraries. Yield was roughly 0.5 million cDNA molecules from roughly 0.93 to 9.6 million T cells. Each CDR3 protein is one row after TCRdb ran MiXCR on the PCR reads. The sample lists hundreds of thousands of distinct CDR3 sequences, 40% to 55% occurring once. With respect to this clonotype: Antigen: not known. A much larger clonotype is one base distant, so this may be a read error.

This CDR3 is 14 amino acids long. Germline CDR1 is MNHNS and CDR2 is SASEGT. Trimming took 7 bases from V and 1 from J; bases not matched to a gene: 3. Sequencing was performed on blood. This TCR was recovered from a girl between 10 and 17 years old with multiple sclerosis. The chain carries TRBV6-1 and TRBJ2-3; 9 bases line up with TRBD1. The CDR3 DNA is TGTGCCAGCATGGACAGGGGACGCACAGATACGCAGTATTTT. Protein product: CASMDRGRTDTQYF.